These T cell receptor beta chains were read from a single sample in a study of blood T cell repertoires in COVID-19. Some clones are missing from TCRdb's copy, which holds only in-frame ones; the method was immunoSEQ multiplex PCR. This sample has 150,000 to 200,000 clones; around 81% occur once, and the top ten carry about 11%. The sample was peripheral blood. All receptors derive from a man aged 60 to 69 with active or convalescent COVID-19. Both conserved end residues are part of each CDR3. D genes are given only for firm matches. Not all rows give a size; the values are once, few, many and, for expanded clones, a class.

TRBD1 | TRBJ2-1 | once | TRBV18 | CASSPINRGLFNEQFF | TGTGCCAGCTCACCGATAAACAGGGGGCTGTTCAATGAGCAGTTCTTC
TRBD1 | TRBJ1-6 | - | TRBV28 | CASTGQGNSPLHF | TGTGCCAGCACGGGACAGGGTAATTCACCCCTCCACTTT
TRBD2 | TRBJ2-2 | - | TRBV9 | CASSASGGTGELFF | TGTGCCAGCAGCGCTTCCGGGGGGACCGGGGAGCTGTTTTTT
TRBD1 | TRBJ2-5 | once | TRBV11-2 | CASSRGQGLQETQYF | TGTGCCAGCAGCCGCGGACAGGGGCTACAAGAGACCCAGTACTTC
- | TRBJ2-2 | - | TRBV4-1 | CASSQISGELFF | TGCGCCAGCAGCCAAATATCCGGGGAGCTGTTTTTT
TRBD1 | TRBJ1-1 | - | TRBV18 | CASSPRQGVEAFF | TGTGCCAGCTCACCGAGGCAGGGGGTAGAAGCTTTCTTT
TRBD1 | TRBJ1-1 | - | TRBV7-6 | CASSLAPGQGAIAFF | TGTGCCAGCAGCTTAGCGCCGGGACAGGGGGCAATTGCTTTCTTT
- | TRBJ1-6 | - | TRBV3-1/TRBV3-2 | CASSQDGQGYSPLHF | TGTGCCAGCAGCCAAGATGGTCAGGGATATTCACCCCTCCACTTT
- | TRBJ1-5 | few | TRBV19 | CASSPSGGLRSENQPQHF | TGTGCCAGTAGTCCCAGCGGGGGTTTACGGTCGGAGAATCAGCCCCAGCATTTT
TRBD2 | TRBJ2-1 | - | TRBV10-1 | CASSEGLAGGDEQFF | TGCGCCAGCAGTGAGGGACTAGCGGGAGGTGATGAGCAGTTCTTC
TRBD1 | TRBJ2-1 | - | TRBV6-4 | CASRREGQGNNEQFF | TGTGCCAGCAGGCGAGAGGGACAGGGTAACAATGAGCAGTTCTTC
- | TRBJ1-6 | - | TRBV4-2 | CASSQDQGFYNSPLHF | TGTGCCAGCAGCCAAGACCAGGGTTTTTATAATTCACCCCTCCACTTT
- | TRBJ1-3 | - | TRBV11-2 | CASSLEAGQRNTIYF | TGTGCCAGCAGCTTAGAAGCAGGGCAACGAAACACCATATATTTT
- | TRBJ1-3 | - | TRBV30 | CAWSVRGVIPGNTIYF | TGTGCCTGGAGTGTACGAGGAGTTATCCCTGGAAACACCATATATTTT
- | TRBJ2-7 | - | TRBV2 | CASRGEAGLGEQYF | TGTGCCAGCAGGGGGGAGGCAGGGCTTGGCGAGCAGTACTTC
TRBD2 | TRBJ2-1 | - | TRBV10-1 | CASSPGLAGAIEQFF | TGCGCCAGCAGTCCCGGACTAGCGGGAGCTATTGAGCAGTTCTTC
- | TRBJ1-3 | - | TRBV6-5 | CASSYDPGVSGNTIYF | TGTGCCAGCAGTTACGACCCGGGGGTCTCTGGAAACACCATATATTTT
- | TRBJ1-1 | - | TRBV19 | CASSIGGGTEAFF | TGTGCCAGTAGTATAGGAGGAGGCACTGAAGCTTTCTTT
TRBD1 | TRBJ2-3 | - | TRBV6-5 | CASSPGTGPARTQYF | TGTGCCAGCAGCCCCGGGACAGGGCCCGCACGGACGCAGTATTTT
TRBD1 | TRBJ1-5 | - | TRBV15 | CATRSGQPNQPQHF | TGTGCCACCAGGTCGGGACAGCCCAATCAGCCCCAGCATTTT
- | TRBJ2-7 | few | TRBV10-1 | CASSEFVEGSFEQYF | TGCGCCAGCAGTGAGTTTGTGGAGGGGTCCTTCGAGCAGTACTTC
TRBD1 | TRBJ1-2 | once | TRBV19 | CASRDPGQFYGYTF | TGTGCCAGTAGGGACCCGGGACAGTTCTATGGCTACACCTTC
TRBD1 | TRBJ1-5 | - | TRBV4-1 | CASSQDLMQGATRNQPQHF | TGCGCCAGCAGCCAAGATCTTATGCAGGGGGCGACACGCAATCAGCCCCAGCATTTT
TRBD1 | TRBJ1-2 | - | TRBV2 | CASTKTGDNYGYTF | TGTGCCAGCACCAAGACAGGGGACAACTATGGCTACACCTTC
TRBD1 | TRBJ1-5 | - | TRBV6-6 | CASSTGQGISNQPQHF | TGTGCCAGCAGTACCGGACAGGGTATAAGCAATCAGCCCCAGCATTTT
- | TRBJ1-5 | - | TRBV29-1 | CSVAVGGVNQPQHF | TGCAGCGTCGCCGTCGGGGGGGTCAATCAGCCCCAGCATTTT
TRBD1 | TRBJ1-3 | few | TRBV3-1/TRBV3-2 | CASSQGTGAGNTIYF | TGTGCCAGCAGCCAAGGGACAGGGGCTGGAAACACCATATATTTT
- | TRBJ1-5 | - | TRBV11-2 | CASSLDRSQPQHF | TGTGCCAGCAGCTTAGATCGGAGTCAGCCCCAGCATTTT
- | TRBJ1-1 | - | TRBV7-9 | CASSPPLGAEDTEAFF | TGTGCCAGCAGCCCTCCCCTCGGCGCGGAGGACACTGAAGCTTTCTTT
TRBD2 | TRBJ2-5 | few | TRBV19 | CASSELAKGTQYF | TGTGCCAGTAGTGAACTAGCGAAGGGGACCCAGTACTTC
- | TRBJ1-1 | few | TRBV5-6 | CASSLILNTEAFF | TGTGCCAGCAGCTTGATCTTAAACACTGAAGCTTTCTTT
TRBD1 | TRBJ2-7 | - | TRBV18 | CASSPRTGSDTEQYF | TGTGCCAGCTCACCAAGGACAGGATCGGATACCGAGCAGTACTTC
TRBD2 | TRBJ2-3 | - | TRBV18 | CASSPRTSGVRDTQYF | TGTGCCAGCTCACCACGGACTAGCGGGGTAAGAGATACGCAGTATTTT
TRBD2 | TRBJ2-7 | - | TRBV4-2 | CASSQGLGTSGNYEQYF | TGTGCCAGCAGCCAAGGCCTCGGGACTAGCGGGAACTACGAGCAGTACTTC
- | TRBJ1-2 | - | TRBV11-2 | CASSLGQAPIYGYTF | TGTGCCAGCAGCTTAGGACAGGCCCCTATCTATGGCTACACCTTC
- | TRBJ2-2 | - | TRBV18 | CASSPPMTTGELFF | TGTGCCAGCTCACCACCCATGACAACCGGGGAGCTGTTTTTT
TRBD2 | TRBJ2-5 | - | TRBV12-3/TRBV12-4 | CASSLNGRETQYF | TGTGCCAGCAGTTTGAACGGGAGGGAGACCCAGTACTTC
TRBD1 | TRBJ2-5 | - | TRBV5-1 | CASSPLDRLETQYF | TGCGCCAGCAGCCCCCTGGACAGGTTAGAGACCCAGTACTTC
TRBD1 | TRBJ2-7 | - | TRBV7-2 | CASSFSADRGYEQYF | TGTGCCAGCAGCTTTTCGGCGGACAGGGGCTACGAGCAGTACTTC
- | TRBJ2-2 | - | TRBV3-1/TRBV3-2 | CASSQGQGSTGELFF | TGTGCCAGCAGCCAAGGCCAGGGATCTACCGGGGAGCTGTTTTTT
TRBD2 | TRBJ2-1 | - | TRBV9 | CASSVALAGVGEQFF | TGTGCCAGCAGCGTAGCGCTGGCGGGAGTAGGTGAGCAGTTCTTC
- | TRBJ2-7 | - | TRBV10-3 | CAISVSSGREQYF | TGTGCCATCAGTGTTAGCTCGGGTCGCGAGCAGTACTTC
- | TRBJ2-3 | - | TRBV27 | CASSFVGGVDGRTQYF | TGTGCCAGCAGTTTCGTAGGGGGGGTTGACGGTCGAACGCAGTATTTT
- | TRBJ1-1 | - | TRBV3-1/TRBV3-2 | CASSRGGTISEAFF | TGTGCCAGCAGTAGAGGGGGGACTATCTCTGAAGCTTTCTTT
- | TRBJ1-4 | - | TRBV2 | CASSENRIEKLFF | TGTGCCAGCAGTGAGAACAGGATTGAAAAACTGTTTTTT
TRBD2 | TRBJ2-1 | - | TRBV15 | CATSPGGADEQFF | TGTGCCACCAGTCCGGGGGGGGCAGATGAGCAGTTCTTC
TRBD1 | TRBJ1-2 | many | TRBV6-5 | CASTTGGGYGYTF | TGTGCCAGCACCACAGGGGGCGGGTATGGCTACACCTTC
TRBD1 | TRBJ2-7 | - | TRBV18 | CASSPPGQGAPRRIHEQYF | TGTGCCAGCTCACCACCCGGACAGGGGGCTCCCAGGAGAATCCACGAGCAGTACTTC
TRBD2 | TRBJ2-3 | - | TRBV7-8 | CASRPRSGGEGGTQYF | TGTGCCAGCAGGCCGAGGAGCGGGGGCGAGGGGGGTACGCAGTATTTT
- | TRBJ2-7 | - | TRBV27 | CASSLNSIDEQYF | TGTGCCAGCAGTTTAAACAGTATCGACGAGCAGTACTTC
- | TRBJ1-4 | - | TRBV19 | CASSTTTNEKLFF | TGTGCCAGTAGTACAACAACTAATGAAAAACTGTTTTTT
TRBD1 | TRBJ2-3 | - | TRBV24-1 | CATSEWTGPGTDTQYF | TGTGCCACCAGTGAGTGGACAGGGCCTGGCACAGATACGCAGTATTTT
- | TRBJ1-2 | - | TRBV3-1/TRBV3-2 | CASSQDLALGYTF | TGTGCCAGCAGCCAAGATTTGGCATTAGGCTACACCTTC
TRBD1 | TRBJ1-2 | - | TRBV2 | CASSPTTGTFYGYTF | TGTGCCAGCAGTCCGACGACAGGGACCTTCTATGGCTACACCTTC
- | TRBJ1-6 | - | TRBV13 | CASSLTGNINSPLHF | TGTGCCAGCAGCCTTACAGGGAATATTAATTCACCCCTCCACTTT
- | TRBJ2-5 | - | TRBV7-2 | CASSFPGVRRQTQYF | TGTGCCAGCAGCTTCCCCGGGGTCCGACGGCAGACCCAGTACTTC
- | TRBJ1-1 | few | TRBV3-1/TRBV3-2 | CASSLRVGTEAFF | TGTGCCAGCAGCCTCAGGGTTGGCACTGAAGCTTTCTTT
- | TRBJ1-5 | once | TRBV7-8 | CASSFGSLQSNQPQHF | TGTGCCAGCAGCTTTGGCAGTCTCCAGAGCAATCAGCCCCAGCATTTT
- | TRBJ2-4 | - | TRBV10-3 | CAISDTGDIQYF | TGTGCCATCAGTGATACGGGGGACATTCAGTACTTC